These 15 T cell receptor beta chains were sequenced from one sample in a study of CD8 T cells in ankylosing spondylitis. TCRdb redid the calling of the 5' RACE reads with MiXCR, one entry per CDR3 protein. The sample includes about 270,000 distinct CDR3 sequences, roughly a third of them seen just once. The sample was blood, either unsorted or a sorted T cell fraction (not recorded which). These receptors originate from a male donor with ankylosing spondylitis or in good health (not recorded which).

This clonotype came up a few times. The V and J genes are TRBV29-1 and TRBJ2-7; TRBD2 is a possible D gene (7 bases). V was pared by 7 bases and J by 5 bases, with 18 bases between. Germline assignment: CDR1 SQVTM and CDR2 ANQGSEA. This CDR3 comprises 13 residues. CDR3 coding DNA: TGCAGCGCAGTGGGGGGGCGCTTCGACGAGCAGTACTTC. Translated, it gives CSAVGGRFDEQYF.

This clonotype was counted ten times or more. The chain employs TRBV6-5 and TRBJ2-7; 9 bases agree with TRBD1. J lost 7 bases, V lost 2 bases, and 6 bases had no gene match. Germline CDR1 and CDR2: MNHEY and SVGAGI. This CDR3 comprises 14 residues. The chain's CDR3 is CASSYGTGSLEQYF. The CDR3 nucleotides are TGTGCCAGCAGTTACGGGACAGGGTCTTTGGAGCAGTACTTC.

The chain recombines TRBV20-1 with TRBJ2-3, with D possibly being TRBD1 (6 bases). There are 13 residues in the CDR3. CDR1 is DFQATT and CDR2 is SNEGSKA in the germline V gene (reference sequence). V was clipped by 5 bases and J by 9 bases, with 18 bases between them. The CDR3 region has the DNA TGCAGTGCTGAAACAGGGACCGGGACGACGCAGTATTTT. It yields the protein CSAETGTGTTQYF.

The chain employs TRBV27 and TRBJ1-2, with 8 bases aligning to TRBD1. The CDR3 totals 15 residues. CDR1 is MNHEY, CDR2 SMNVEV, per germline (reference sequence). The ends lost 5 bases at V and 5 bases at J; junction bases unmatched: 10. The CDR3 sequence is CASSRRDRPTYGYTF. The DNA for the CDR3 is TGTGCCAGCAGTCGCCGGGACAGGCCCACTTATGGCTACACCTTC.

This chain uses TRBV12-3 or TRBV12-4 with TRBJ1-5, with a tentative D call TRBD1 (6 bases). V lost 6 bases and J 2 bases, leaving 14 bases between the germline ends. CDR3 length: 15 amino acids. The CDR3 nucleotides read TGTGCCAGCAGCCCAACGGGGGCCGGCAATCAGCCCCAGCATTTT. It translates to CASSPTGAGNQPQHF.

The CDR3 DNA reads as TGCGCCAGCAAGTATTTAGGACAGGGGCAAGAGACCCAGTACTTC. This codes for CASKYLGQGQETQYF. This chain joins TRBV5-1 and TRBJ2-5; 9 bases agree with TRBD1. The CDR3 totals 15 residues. Trimming at V came to 6 bases and at J to 2 bases, leaving 8 bases not matched to a gene. The germline V gene has CDR1 SGHRS and CDR2 YFSETQ.

The chain is built from TRBV15 and TRBJ2-3, with TRBD1 matching 9 bases. V lost 2 bases, J lost 3 bases, and 6 bases stayed unmatched. Germline CDR1 is LNHNV and CDR2 is YYDKDF (reference sequence). The CDR3 loop spans 16 amino acids. The CDR3 here is CATSRPRDRVTDTQYF. In DNA form, the CDR3 reads TGTGCCACCAGCAGACCCAGGGACAGGGTAACAGATACGCAGTATTTT.

The V and J genes are TRBV29-1 and TRBJ1-4, with D possibly matching TRBD1 (6 bases). This CDR3 contains 12 residues. Trimming took off 3 bases at V and 8 bases at J, with 10 bases between the two ends. The germline V gene encodes CDR1 SQVTM and CDR2 ANQGSEA. CDR3 sequence (DNA): TGCAGCGTTGAGGGGGCGGCGGAAAAACTGTTTTTT. Its translation: CSVEGAAEKLFF.

This clonotype turned up a few times. The chain carries TRBV24-1 and TRBJ2-3; 7 bases fit TRBD1. This CDR3 region has 16 residues. CDR1 is KGHDR, CDR2 SFDVKD, per germline. Germline trimming cut 4 bases from V and 6 bases from J; bases unmatched to any gene: 12. The CDR3 loop reads CATSDNDREPGDTQYF. The CDR3 DNA is TGTGCCACCAGTGACAACGACAGGGAGCCAGGGGATACGCAGTATTTT.

This clonotype came up once. V and J are TRBV4-1 and TRBJ2-3, with TRBD2 matching 13 bases. V lost 4 bases, J lost 4 bases, and 5 bases stayed unmatched. The CDR3 has 16 amino acids. Germline assignment: CDR1 MGHRA and CDR2 YSYEKL. The CDR3 coding sequence is TGCGCCAGCAGCCCCAGACTAGCGGGGGGATCAGATACGCAGTATTTT. It specifies CASSPRLAGGSDTQYF.

This clonotype appeared a few times. The genes are TRBV10-3 and TRBJ1-5; no definite D call. The CDR3 has 15 residues. V lost 0 bases and J lost 5, with 11 bases in between. The germline V gene encodes CDR1 ENHRY and CDR2 SYGVKD. The CDR3 DNA reads TGTGCCATCAGTGAGTCGAAAGGAATGGATCAGCCCCAGCATTTT. This translates into CAISESKGMDQPQHF.

The CDR3 DNA follows: TGTGCCAGCAGGGTATCTAATTCACCCCTCCACTTT. It is translated as CASRVSNSPLHF. The chain employs TRBV12-3 or TRBV12-4 and TRBJ1-6, with unresolved D. The germline V and J ends were trimmed by 6 bases and 6 bases, with 6 bases remaining between them. This CDR3 is built from 12 residues.

This clonotype occurred a few times. The chain recombines TRBV6-1 with TRBJ2-1, with 11 nucleotides matching TRBD2. The J segment lost 7 bases and the V segment lost 10 bases, leaving 12 bases of the junction unmatched. Per the germline V gene, CDR1 is MNHNS and CDR2 is SASEGT. This CDR3 comprises 15 residues. This CDR3 reads CATSTLAGGLNEQFF. CDR3 nucleotide sequence: TGTGCCACCAGCACGTTAGCGGGGGGGCTTAATGAGCAGTTCTTC.

This clonotype has only a few counts. This chain links TRBV4-2 with TRBJ1-4, with TRBD1 as a possible D gene (6 bases). With 2 bases removed from V and 8 bases from J, the gap between germline ends came to 21 bases. The CDR3 contains 17 residues. Per germline, CDR1 LGHNA and CDR2 YNFKEQ. CDR3 amino acids: CASSQPPMGAGIEKLFF. In DNA, the CDR3 is TGTGCCAGCAGCCAACCCCCCATGGGGGCTGGTATAGAAAAACTGTTTTTT.

The CDR3 DNA follows: TGCAGCGTTGTCTCGTTGCGGGGGTCCAACACTGAAGCTTTCTTT. It is translated as CSVVSLRGSNTEAFF. The rearrangement joins TRBV29-1 to TRBJ1-1; a possible D gene is TRBD1 (5 bases). Germline CDR1 SQVTM, CDR2 ANQGSEA. Trimming shortened V by 4 bases and J by 2 bases, and 17 bases separated the two germline ends. There are 15 residues in the CDR3.